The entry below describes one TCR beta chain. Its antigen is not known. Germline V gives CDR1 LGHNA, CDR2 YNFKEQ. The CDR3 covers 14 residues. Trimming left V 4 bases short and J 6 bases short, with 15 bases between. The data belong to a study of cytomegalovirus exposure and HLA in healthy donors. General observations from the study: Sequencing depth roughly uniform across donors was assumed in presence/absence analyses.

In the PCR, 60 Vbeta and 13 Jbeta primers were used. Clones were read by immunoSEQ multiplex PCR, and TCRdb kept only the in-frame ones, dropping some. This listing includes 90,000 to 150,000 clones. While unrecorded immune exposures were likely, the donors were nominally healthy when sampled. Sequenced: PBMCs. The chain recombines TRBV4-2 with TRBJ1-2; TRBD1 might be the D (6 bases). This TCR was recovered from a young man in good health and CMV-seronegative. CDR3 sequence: CASSRTDQPHGYTF. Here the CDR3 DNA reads TGTGCCAGCAGCCGGACAGATCAACCCCATGGCTACACCTTC.